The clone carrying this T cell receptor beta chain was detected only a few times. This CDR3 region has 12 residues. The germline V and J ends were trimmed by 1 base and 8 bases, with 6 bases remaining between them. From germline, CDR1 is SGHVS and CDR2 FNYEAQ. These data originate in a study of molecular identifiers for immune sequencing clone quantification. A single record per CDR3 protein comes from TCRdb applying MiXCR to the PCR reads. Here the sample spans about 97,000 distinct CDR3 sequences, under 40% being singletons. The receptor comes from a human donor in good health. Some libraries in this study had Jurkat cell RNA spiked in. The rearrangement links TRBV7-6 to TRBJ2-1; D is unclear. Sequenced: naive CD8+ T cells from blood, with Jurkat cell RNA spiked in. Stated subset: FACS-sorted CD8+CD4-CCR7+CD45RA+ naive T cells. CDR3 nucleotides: TGTGCCAGCAGCTTAGTAGACTATGAGCAGTTCTTC. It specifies CASSLVDYEQFF.